A single sample gave rise to the 19 T cell receptor beta chains below, sequenced in a study of blood T cell repertoires in COVID-19. Produced via immunoSEQ multiplex PCR; TCRdb's table is partial and in-frame only. The sample yields approximately 200,000 clones, 87% seen once. The sequenced sample consisted of PBMCs or T cells enriched from blood (not recorded which). These TCRs come from a man aged 25-45 years who had recovered from COVID-19.

The rearrangement uses TRBV5-1 and TRBJ2-1; the D gene is possibly TRBD1 (5 bases). Germline-derived CDR1 and CDR2 are SGHRS and YFSETQ. Trimming took 0 bases from V and 8 from J, leaving 9 bases between them. CDR3 size: 13 residues. CDR3 loop: CASSLARVDEQFF. CDR3 DNA sequence: TGCGCCAGCAGCTTGGCCAGGGTGGATGAGCAGTTCTTC.

This clone came up many times. The chain recombines TRBV9 with TRBJ1-1; no clear D. V lost 0 bases and J lost 1, with 13 bases in between. This CDR3 has 16 residues. Germline V gene lookup returns CDR1 SGDLS and CDR2 YYNGEE. The CDR3 nucleotides read TGTGCCAGCAGCGTAGAGGAGGTGGAACCGAACACTGAAGCTTTCTTT. This codes for CASSVEEVEPNTEAFF.

The V and J genes are TRBV5-1 and TRBJ2-1; maybe TRBD1 (8 bases). The V gene lost 2 bases and the J gene lost 10 bases, with 16 bases spanning the gap. Looked up from germline, CDR1 is SGHRS and CDR2 is YFSETQ. CDR3 size: 14 residues. CDR3 DNA sequence: TGCGCCAGCAGCTTAGGACAGGGAGGGAACGAGCAGTTCTTC. This gives the protein CASSLGQGGNEQFF. Filled out from reference TRBV5-1 and TRBJ2-1, the complete variable domain reads KAGVTQTPRYLIKTRGQQVTLSCSPISGHRSVSWYQQTPGQGLQFLFEYFSETQRNKGNFPGRFSGRQFSNSRSEMNVSTLELGDSALYLCASSLGQGGNEQFFGPGTRLTVL.

This clone came up a few times. This chain connects TRBV3-1 (or the pseudogene TRBV3-2) to TRBJ1-2, with 7 bases identical to TRBD1. CDR1 is LGHDT, CDR2 YNNKEL, per germline (reference sequence). V was pared by 4 bases and J by 4 bases, with 9 bases of the junction left unmatched. This CDR3 comprises 15 residues. The CDR3 region has the DNA TGTGCCAGCAGCCGTGGGACAGCTAACGTCTATGGCTACACCTTC. Protein: CASSRGTANVYGYTF.

The chain links TRBV6-5 to TRBJ1-6; D possibly corresponds to TRBD1 (5 bases). The CDR3 sequence is 14 residues long. V lost 6 bases to trimming and J lost 8 bases, with 14 bases between them. Germline-derived CDR1 and CDR2 are MNHEY and SVGAGI. DNA of the CDR3: TGTGCCAGCAGCCTAAGGGGAGGATATTCACCCCTCCACTTT. It encodes CASSLRGGYSPLHF.

The rearrangement uses TRBV4-2 and TRBJ1-2; perhaps TRBD1 as D (5 bases). The V gene lost 3 bases and the J gene lost 5 bases, with 13 bases spanning the gap. This CDR3 is 14 amino acids long. In germline, CDR1 is LGHNA, CDR2 YNFKEQ. The CDR3 nucleotides are TGTGCCAGCAGCCACGCGGGGGGTCCATATGGCTACACCTTC. This encodes CASSHAGGPYGYTF.

The genes are TRBV3-1 (or the pseudogene TRBV3-2) and TRBJ2-1, with a weak D call TRBD1 (5 bases). V lost 1 base to trimming and J lost 4 bases, with 11 bases between them. Germline CDR1 LGHDT, CDR2 YNNKEL (reference sequence). This CDR3 contains 15 residues. The CDR3 DNA reads as TGTGCCAGCAGCCAAGGCAGGGCCACGTACAATGAGCAGTTCTTC. Translating it yields CASSQGRATYNEQFF.

This chain connects TRBV5-6 to TRBJ2-1; perhaps TRBD2 as D (5 bases). CDR3 length equals 13 residues. With 0 bases removed from V and 10 bases from J, the gap between germline ends came to 11 bases. The germline V gene has CDR1 SGHDT and CDR2 YYEEEE. The CDR3 here is CASSLAGGFEQFF. DNA for the CDR3: TGTGCCAGCAGCTTGGCCGGAGGTTTCGAGCAGTTCTTC.

The CDR3 loop reads CASSLSSGGTEAFF. Written as DNA, the CDR3 is TGTGCCAGCAGCTTATCTTCGGGTGGCACTGAAGCTTTCTTT. V and J are TRBV7-8 and TRBJ1-1; no clear D gene. V was pared by 2 bases and J by 4 bases, with 11 bases between. This CDR3 is 14 amino acids long. Germline CDR1 and CDR2: SGHVS and FQNEAQ. Combining the CDR3 with reference TRBV7-8 and TRBJ1-1 gives the whole variable domain GAGVSQSPRYKVAKRGQDVALRCDPISGHVSLFWYQQALGQGPEFLTYFQNEAQLDKSGLPSDRFFAERPEGSVSTLKIQRTQQEDSAVYLCASSLSSGGTEAFFGQGTRLTVV.

The rearrangement links TRBV21-1 to TRBJ2-2; the DNA was not compared with TRBD2, the D call given in the table. TRBV21-1 is termed a pseudogene. This CDR3 comprises 18 residues. In DNA, the CDR3 is TGTGCCAGCACCCAAAGGAGGGGGGGGCATTGCTGTACCGGGGAGCTGTTTTTT. Translation gives CASTQRRGGHCCTGELFF.

The genes are TRBV6-2 or TRBV6-3 and TRBJ1-1; D remains unclear. The CDR3 runs 13 residues. Germline CDR1 is MNHEY and CDR2 is SVGEGT. Trimming took 3 bases from V and 11 from J, leaving 16 bases between them. CDR3 residues: CASSYLESPSAFF. The CDR3 nucleotides are TGTGCCAGCAGTTATTTGGAGAGTCCATCGGCTTTCTTT.

This chain joins TRBV27 and TRBJ1-5; 10 positions match TRBD1. The CDR3 runs 14 residues. Germline CDR1 reads MNHEY; CDR2 reads SMNVEV (reference sequence). The junction had 5 bases not matched to a gene; V was cut back by 4 bases and J by 8 bases. This chain's CDR3 is CASSSTGGVEPQHF. As DNA, the CDR3 is TGTGCCAGCAGTTCGACAGGGGGCGTGGAGCCCCAGCATTTT.

The V gene is TRBV4-1, the J gene TRBJ2-7, with 10 bases lining up with TRBD1. The CDR3 has 17 amino acids. The V segment lost 4 bases and the J segment 3 bases; nucleotides outside the gene matches: 12. CDR1 and CDR2 (germline): MGHRA, YSYEKL. CDR3 DNA sequence: TGCGCCAGCAGCCTTGGGACAGGGGATTTCCTAGTCTACGAGCAGTACTTC. Its translation is CASSLGTGDFLVYEQYF.

The chain carries TRBV4-2 and TRBJ2-3; 9 positions agree with TRBD2. From germline, CDR1 is LGHNA and CDR2 YNFKEQ. This CDR3 contains 15 residues. Unmatched junction bases numbered 9, after V lost 3 bases and J lost 8 bases. For the CDR3, the DNA is TGTGCCAGCAGCCAGTACAGCGGGGGGCGAGGTACGCAGTATTTT. Translating it yields CASSQYSGGRGTQYF.

This clone was detected only once. The V and J genes are TRBV10-3 and TRBJ2-3; 9 bases line up with TRBD2. The V and J ends lost 7 bases and 1 base, in that order; junction bases with no gene match: 6. The CDR3 length is 15 residues. The germline gives CDR1 ENHRY, CDR2 SYGVKD. Written as DNA, the CDR3 is TGTGCCATCAAAGGGACTAGCACCGGCACAGATACGCAGTATTTT. It encodes CAIKGTSTGTDTQYF.

The chain has TRBV20-1 and TRBJ1-2; 7 bases are a match to TRBD1. Unmatched junction bases numbered 6, after V lost 3 bases and J lost 11 bases. Germline CDR1 and CDR2: DFQATT and SNEGSKA (reference sequence). The CDR3 has 11 amino acids. The CDR3: CSARGTVTYTF. The CDR3 nucleotides read TGCAGTGCTAGGGGGACAGTCACATACACCTTC.

The chain employs TRBV27 and TRBJ2-3; 14 positions agree with TRBD2. Trimming removed 3 bases from V and 9 bases from J; junction bases left unmatched: 5. The CDR3 length is 15 residues. The germline V gene encodes CDR1 MNHEY and CDR2 SMNVEV (reference sequence). The CDR3 nucleotides are TGTGCCAGCAGTTTGGGGACTAGCGGGAGTCGAACGCAGTATTTT. This translates into CASSLGTSGSRTQYF.

The rearrangement uses TRBV19 and TRBJ2-3, with 11 bases lining up with TRBD2. In germline, CDR1 is LNHDA, CDR2 SQIVND (reference sequence). This CDR3 is built from 15 residues. V was clipped by 6 bases and J by 1 base; unmatched bases: 3. DNA for the CDR3: TGTGCCAGTAGGCTAGCGGGAGGAGGCACAGATACGCAGTATTTT. It yields the protein CASRLAGGGTDTQYF. Filled out from reference TRBV19 and TRBJ2-3, the complete variable domain reads DGGITQSPKYLFRKEGQNVTLSCEQNLNHDAMYWYRQDPGQGLRLIYYSQIVNDFQKGDIAEGYSVSREKKESFPLTVTSAQKNPTAFYLCASRLAGGGTDTQYFGPGTRLTVL.

The J gene is TRBJ1-2, the V gene TRBV4-1; D may be TRBD1 (5 bases). The CDR3 is 14 residues long. V gave up 2 bases and J gave up 4 bases, with 11 bases separating them. Germline V CDR1 and CDR2: MGHRA, YSYEKL. As DNA, the CDR3 is TGCGCCAGCAGCCAACAACAGGACACCTATGGCTACACCTTC. This gives the protein CASSQQQDTYGYTF.